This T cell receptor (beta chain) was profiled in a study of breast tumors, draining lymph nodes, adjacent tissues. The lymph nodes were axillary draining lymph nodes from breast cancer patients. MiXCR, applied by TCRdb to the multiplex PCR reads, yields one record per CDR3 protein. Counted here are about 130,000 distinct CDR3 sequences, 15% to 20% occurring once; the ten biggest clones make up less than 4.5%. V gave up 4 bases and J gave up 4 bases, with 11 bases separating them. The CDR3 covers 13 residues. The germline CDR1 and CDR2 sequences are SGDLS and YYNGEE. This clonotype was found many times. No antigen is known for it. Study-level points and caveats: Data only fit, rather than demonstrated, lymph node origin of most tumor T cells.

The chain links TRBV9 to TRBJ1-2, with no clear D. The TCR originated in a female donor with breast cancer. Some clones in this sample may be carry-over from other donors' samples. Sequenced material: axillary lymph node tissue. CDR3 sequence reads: CASSPRESYGYTF. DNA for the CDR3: TGTGCCAGCAGCCCCCGTGAGTCCTATGGCTACACCTTC.